The T cell receptor (beta chain) described here comes from a study of human T cells and chemical hapten exposure. MiXCR, applied by TCRdb to the RACE reads, yields one record per CDR3 protein. The table lists about 92,000 distinct CDR3 sequences, 9.6% of them singletons. This sample's time point: pre-sensitization, week 0. Specified treatment: therapeutic diphenylcyclopropenone sensitization with weekly scalp DPC. Germline V CDR1 and CDR2: SGHTA, FQGNSA. V shed 5 bases, J shed 7 bases, and the junction held 11 bases outside the gene matches. The CDR3 covers 15 residues. Only a few counts were recorded for this clonotype.

Sequenced material: whole blood, taken in connection with sensitization to the hapten diphenylcyclopropenone (DPC). The source of this sequence is a woman aged 40 to 50 with alopecia areata. Some clones in this sample may be carry-over from other donors' samples. V usage is TRBV7-2 and J usage is TRBJ2-1, with TRBD2 identical over 7 bases. The CDR3 here is CASSLGAGKSNEQFF. The DNA of the CDR3 is TGTGCCAGCAGCCTCGGAGCGGGGAAAAGTAATGAGCAGTTCTTC. Full variable domain (outside the CDR3, taken from reference TRBV7-2 and TRBJ2-1): GAGVSQSPSNKVTEKGKDVELRCDPISGHTALYWYRQSLGQGLEFLIYFQGNSAPDKSGLPSDRFSAERTGGSVSTLTIQRTQQEDSAVYLCASSLGAGKSNEQFFGPGTRLTVL.